This T cell receptor beta chain was sequenced during a study of blood T cell repertoires in COVID-19. The length of the CDR3 is 16 residues. V was pared by 2 bases and J by 2 bases, with 5 bases of the junction left unmatched. In germline, CDR1 is LGHDT, CDR2 YNNKEL (reference sequence). This clone was counted a few times. In the authors' workflow: Reference gene primer amplification gave estimated nucleated cell counts. Data came from immunoSEQ multiplex PCR; TCRdb stores just in-frame clones and leaves some out. V and J calls plus clone size are reproduced from that table; the DNA served to infer D and trimming. In the table there are approximately 230,000 clones, 70% to 85% of which are singletons.

This receptor was obtained from a woman older than 75 with active or convalescent COVID-19. Input material: peripheral blood. The chain joins TRBV3-1 (or the pseudogene TRBV3-2) to TRBJ2-3; 9 bases match TRBD1. CDR3 residues: CASSQPGQGFTDTQYF. CDR3 DNA sequence: TGTGCCAGCAGCCAACCCGGACAGGGGTTCACAGATACGCAGTATTTT.